The 17 T cell receptor beta chains below all came from one sample that was sequenced in a study of T cells in Graves' hyperthyroidism and ophthalmopathy. RNA transcripts served as the template for amplifying TCR beta CDR3 regions. When the TCR CDR3 underwent first-round RT-PCR, the HTBI primer set was used. TCRdb re-called the multiplex PCR reads through MiXCR, storing one row per CDR3 protein. The table includes hundreds of thousands of distinct CDR3 sequences, around 42% detected once. The source material was peripheral blood or thyroid tissue (not recorded which). These receptors were collected from a woman aged 18-29 years with Graves' hyperthyroidism.

The sample holds one count of this clonotype. A read error may be the cause here, since a much bigger clone is one base away. The gene calls are TRBV25-1 and TRBJ1-4; D gene unclear. There are 14 residues in the CDR3. V gave up 3 bases and J gave up 7 bases, with 12 bases separating them. The germline V gene encodes CDR1 MGHDK and CDR2 SYGVNS. Written as DNA, the CDR3 is TGTGCCAGCAGTGAGTCCCCCGCTCTTGAAAAACTGTTTTTT. Translation: CASSESPALEKLFF.

This clonotype was counted a few times. The V and J genes are TRBV20-1 and TRBJ2-7; TRBD2 matches 8 bases. V gave up 4 bases and J gave up 4 bases; unmatched junction bases: 9. Per the germline V gene, CDR1 is DFQATT and CDR2 is SNEGSKA (reference sequence). This CDR3 comprises 14 residues. The CDR3, as DNA: TGCAGTGCTAACGGTTGGGCTAGCGGGTACGAGCAGTACTTC. Its translation: CSANGWASGYEQYF.

This chain links TRBV20-1 with TRBJ2-5, with 7 bases identical to TRBD2. V was pared by 7 bases and J by 1 base, with 0 bases of the junction left unmatched. This CDR3 is built from 11 residues. CDR1 and CDR2 from the germline V gene are DFQATT and SNEGSKA (reference sequence). CDR3 residues: CSGTSQETQYF. The CDR3 DNA is TGCAGTGGGACTAGCCAAGAGACCCAGTACTTC.

Regarding this clonotype: A much bigger clone sits one base away, suggesting this may be a read error. V and J are TRBV9 and TRBJ2-6, with D perhaps TRBD1 (6 bases). The germline V and J ends were trimmed by 4 bases and 3 bases, with 11 bases remaining between them. The V gene's germline CDR1 is SGDLS and CDR2 YYNGEE. This CDR3 is 15 amino acids long. As DNA, the CDR3 is TGTGCCAGCAGCAACAGGGTCGGTGGGGCCAACGTCCTGACTTTC. It encodes CASSNRVGGANVLTF. Complete variable domain (other parts from reference TRBV9 and TRBJ2-6): DSGVTQTPKHLITATGQRVTLRCSPRSGDLSVYWYQQSLDQGLQFLIQYYNGEERAKGNILERFSAQQFPDLHSELNLSSLELGDSALYFCASSNRVGGANVLTFGAGSRLTVL.

At least ten counts were recorded for this clonotype. The chain recombines TRBV29-1 with TRBJ1-2, with TRBD1 matching 8 bases. V lost 5 bases to trimming and J lost 2 bases; unmatched junction nucleotides: 4. This CDR3 is built from 13 residues. Germline CDR1 is SQVTM and CDR2 is ANQGSEA. CDR3 sequence: CSVPTGGNYGYTF. DNA for the CDR3: TGCAGCGTTCCTACAGGGGGAAACTATGGCTACACCTTC.

The chain couples TRBV14 to TRBJ2-7; D is unclear. The length of the CDR3 is 13 residues. Germline V CDR1 and CDR2: SGHDN, FVKESK. The germline V and J ends were trimmed by 3 bases and 5 bases, with 11 bases remaining between them. For the CDR3, the DNA is TGTGCCAGCAGCCAGACGACGCGACACGAGCAGTACTTC. Translation: CASSQTTRHEQYF.

The rearrangement links TRBV7-9 to TRBJ2-5, with D perhaps TRBD2 (5 bases). CDR1 and CDR2 (germline): SEHNR, FQNEAQ (reference sequence). V gave up 2 bases and J gave up 4 bases, with 11 bases separating them. The CDR3 is 14 amino acids. The CDR3 sequence: CASSLPRVPETQYF. In DNA, the CDR3 is TGTGCCAGCAGCTTACCGCGGGTTCCAGAGACCCAGTACTTC.

This sequence joins TRBV5-1 and TRBJ2-5; 8 nucleotides agree with TRBD1. After removal of 4 bases from V and 7 bases from J, the junction contained 15 bases not matched to a gene. The germline CDR1 and CDR2 sequences are SGHRS and YFSETQ. The CDR3 has 16 amino acids. In DNA, the CDR3 is TGCGCCAGCAGCATAGGACAGGGTTATGGCGGCCGGACCCAGTACTTC. This encodes CASSIGQGYGGRTQYF.

This sequence joins TRBV2 and TRBJ2-2, with D unresolved. The germline CDR1 and CDR2 sequences are SNHLY and FYNNEI. With 8 bases removed from V and 7 bases from J, the gap between germline ends came to 8 bases. The CDR3 is 11 amino acids. CDR3 in DNA: TGTGCCAGCGGGTTGGACGGGGAGCTGTTTTTT. It specifies CASGLDGELFF. The full variable domain, rest sourced from reference TRBV2 and TRBJ2-2, is EPEVTQTPSHQVTQMGQEVILRCVPISNHLYFYWYRQILGQKVEFLVSFYNNEISEKSEIFDDQFSVERPDGSNFTLKIRSTKLEDSAMYFCASGLDGELFFGEGSRLTVL.

This clonotype was counted many times. The CDR3 reads CSAEWRPTGELFF. CDR3 nucleotide sequence: TGCAGCGCCGAATGGAGACCGACCGGGGAGCTGTTTTTT. The chain combines TRBV29-1 with TRBJ2-2; unclear D gene. Germline-derived CDR1 and CDR2 are SQVTM and ANQGSEA. The length of the CDR3 is 13 residues. The V gene lost 7 bases and the J gene lost 5 bases, with 14 bases spanning the gap.

The DNA for the CDR3 is TGTGCCAGCAGTGAAGTGGGGCCGGATTCACCCCTCCACTTT. It specifies CASSEVGPDSPLHF. This chain joins TRBV6-1 and TRBJ1-6; D may be TRBD1 (5 bases). The V gene's germline CDR1 is MNHNS and CDR2 SASEGT. The CDR3 is made up of 14 amino acids. V was clipped by 1 base and J by 8 bases, with 9 bases between them.

The chain has TRBV9 and TRBJ1-5, with TRBD1 matching 7 bases. The CDR3 runs to 16 residues. Per germline, CDR1 SGDLS and CDR2 YYNGEE. V shed 5 bases and J 2 bases; nucleotides not matched to a gene: 10. The CDR3 is CASSAREGQRNQPQHF. CDR3 in DNA: TGTGCCAGCAGTGCTAGAGAGGGACAGCGCAATCAGCCCCAGCATTTT.

The genes are TRBV12-5 and TRBJ2-5; D is perhaps TRBD2 (5 bases). The CDR3 runs to 12 residues. Germline CDR1 LGHNT, CDR2 FRNRAP. Deletions cut 3 bases from V and 5 bases from J, with 7 bases between. Here the CDR3 DNA reads TGTGCTAGTGGTTTCGGCGGGGAGACCCAGTACTTC. Protein sequence: CASGFGGETQYF.

The gene calls are TRBV2 and TRBJ1-5, with 8 positions matching TRBD1. CDR3 length equals 15 residues. The V segment lost 7 bases and the J segment 3 bases; nucleotides outside the gene matches: 8. CDR1 is SNHLY, CDR2 FYNNEI, per germline. DNA of the CDR3: TGTGCCAGCAAGGACGGGACAGGTTACAATCAGCCCCAGCATTTT. The encoded protein is CASKDGTGYNQPQHF. The variable domain in full, with the rest retrieved from reference TRBV2 and TRBJ1-5, is EPEVTQTPSHQVTQMGQEVILRCVPISNHLYFYWYRQILGQKVEFLVSFYNNEISEKSEIFDDQFSVERPDGSNFTLKIRSTKLEDSAMYFCASKDGTGYNQPQHFGDGTRLSIL.

The sample holds many counts of this clonotype. The V gene is TRBV10-3, the J gene TRBJ1-2, with a weak D call TRBD1 (5 bases). V was clipped by 2 bases and J by 5 bases, with 12 bases between them. Germline CDR1 and CDR2: ENHRY and SYGVKD. This CDR3 has 14 amino acids. CDR3 loop: CAISEPGTEYGYTF. CDR3 in DNA: TGTGCCATCAGTGAGCCCGGGACTGAATATGGCTACACCTTC.

The rearrangement uses TRBV2 and TRBJ1-1; D is possibly TRBD1 (6 bases). CDR1 is SNHLY and CDR2 is FYNNEI in the germline V gene. The V end lost 5 bases, the J end lost 8 bases, and 18 bases lay between the germline ends. The CDR3 sequence is 14 residues long. In nucleotides, the CDR3 is TGTGCCAGCAGTTACACAGGGAACCAGGGCGAAGCTTTCTTT. The encoded protein is CASSYTGNQGEAFF. The full variable domain, in which reference TRBV2 and TRBJ1-1 provide the parts outside the CDR3, is EPEVTQTPSHQVTQMGQEVILRCVPISNHLYFYWYRQILGQKVEFLVSFYNNEISEKSEIFDDQFSVERPDGSNFTLKIRSTKLEDSAMYFCASSYTGNQGEAFFGQGTRLTVV.

The gene calls are TRBV14 and TRBJ2-6; D remains ambiguous. The CDR3 is made up of 19 amino acids. With 4 bases removed from V and 0 bases from J, the gap between germline ends came to 19 bases. CDR1 SGHDN and CDR2 FVKESK come from the germline V gene. The CDR3 bases are TGTGCCAGCAGCCCCTCCGGGCCAGCCAAGCTCTCTGGGGCCAACGTCCTGACTTTC. Residues: CASSPSGPAKLSGANVLTF.